This TCR beta chain was sequenced in a study of T-cell memory formation after mild COVID-19 (dated by TCRdb to about 2021). Context from the whole study: TCR sequence clusters from the two donors were found to be largely donor specific. Two young, previously healthy adult volunteers made up the cohort, one male and one female. T-cell clones expanding and contracting after mild COVID-19 in two donors were tracked by longitudinal TCRalpha and TCRbeta repertoire sequencing. Points the paper makes about the study in general: Balanced CD4/CD8 phenotypes were observed for clones contracting from day 15 to 85, whereas a bias towards CD4+ was observed for a second wave of clones expanding from day 15 to 37. Contracting CD4+ clones were located mainly in the CM and EM memory subsets, whereas CD8+ clones were found to be enriched in EMRA. Whether the second-wave clones peaking on day 37 were SARS-CoV-2 specific was not confirmed. Only a couple of mild cases were covered by the study, and larger cohorts that include severe cases with pre-infection samples were considered necessary. Some responding clones were detected in pre-infection memory, which suggested that pre-existing cross-reactive memory T cells had joined the SARS-CoV-2 response.

TCRdb records Illumina NovaSeq 6000 as the sequencer. TCRalpha and TCRbeta cDNA libraries were built by 5'RACE with constant-segment primers, adding sample barcodes and unique molecular identifiers. Trizol reagent was used to extract RNA from every sample. The libraries were amplified in two PCR steps, and the second step added a second sample barcode and Illumina TruSeq adapters. The libraries were sequenced on an Illumina NovaSeq using 2 x 150 bp paired-end reads. In the authors' own workflow: Reads were demultiplexed and collapsed into UMI-guided consensus sequences with migec v1.2.7. Using mixcr v2.1.11, the UMI consensuses were aligned to TRA and TRB V and J templates and assembled into clonotypes. A clonotype was counted as expanded or contracted only when both edgeR and NoisET called the clonotype significant, with the noise models trained on biological replicates. For edgeR calls, the thresholds were a false discovery rate-adjusted p below 0.01 and a log2 fold-change of 1. As an exploratory analysis of dynamics, max-normalized trajectories of the 1000 most abundant clonotypes were examined by PCA with hierarchical clustering. Separately sequenced CD4+ and CD8+ repertoires were used to assign a CD4 or CD8 phenotype to each responding clone. TCRdb reprocessing: public reads trimmed at Q25 with fastp, clones called with MiXCR, in-frame beta chains kept. For every CDR3 protein sequence, its rows merge into one entry that carries the most common genes and DNA. TCRdb's processing, not the authors' own work, is the source of the V and J calls. The sample profile shows fewer than 250,000 distinct CDR3 sequences; 15% to 19% of them were found once. The ten biggest clones cover 2% to 2.5% of the sample.

Ficoll-Paque density gradient centrifugation was the method used to isolate PBMCs. As to this clonotype: The antigen it recognizes is unknown. Within one base of it there is no much larger clone, and no base qualities were kept.

The sequence derives from an adult woman who had mild COVID-19 (a few samples of this study predate the infection). The sample titles of this study are shuffled in the database, so cell type and time point are left out; the donor was told from shared clones. Sequencing was done on a sample of PBMCs or a T cell subset sorted from them (not recorded which).

The CDR3: CASSPHTGTGGHEQYF. The DNA sequence follows: TGTGCCAGCAGTCCCCACACCGGGACAGGGGGCCACGAGCAGTACTTC. Here the chain combines TRBV12-3 or TRBV12-4 and TRBJ2-7; TRBD1 lines up with 12 middle nucleotides. The CDR3 contains 16 residues, cysteine and phenylalanine counted. CDR3 DNA only is kept here, 48 bases in frame from base 1. Relative to germline, V is missing 5 bases and J is missing 5 bases, with 10 bases of the junction outside any gene match.